This TCR beta chain was obtained from a study of blood T cells in healthy people across ages. General study results and limits: PBMC samples, being unsorted, prevented any conclusive comparison of naive and antigen-experienced cells. Higher diversity, along with more naive CD4+ cells, distinguished long-lived donors from aged donors.

This clonotype was seen a few times. Its target is not known. Germline CDR1 reads MNHEY; CDR2 reads SMNVEV (reference sequence). This CDR3 spans 16 amino acids. V lost 4 bases and J lost 0, with 15 bases in between. A second PCR of roughly 7 to 11 cycles used a sample-barcoded 5' primer and a J-beta primer mix. Each cDNA molecule received a tag from a template-switch adaptor that had 12 random nucleotides. TCRdb processed the 5' RACE reads anew with MiXCR; each CDR3 protein has one entry. The sample has about 1.4 million distinct CDR3 sequences; around 59% are singletons. The sequence came from a man aged 18 to 29 in good health. This rearrangement joins TRBV27 to TRBJ1-2, with D perhaps TRBD1 (6 bases). Sequencing used blood. CDR3 in amino acids: CASSSTTGLPNYGYTF. The CDR3 nucleotides are TGTGCCAGCAGTTCAACCACAGGGCTACCTAACTATGGCTACACCTTC.